Shown below are 13 T cell receptor beta chains from a single sample sequenced in a study of lymphopenia after photon versus proton radiotherapy. TCRdb's copy holds only in-frame clones and misses some; the assay was immunoSEQ multiplex PCR. The profile shows around 53,000 clones, more than 70% of them singletons. Here the sequenced sample was peripheral blood, taken from a patient treated with photon-based radiotherapy. Receptor source: a man aged 45-65 years with gastric cancer.

This rearrangement joins TRBV5-1 to TRBJ2-7, with a tentative D call TRBD1 (6 bases). The length of the CDR3 is 12 residues. Germline V lookup: CDR1 SGHRS, CDR2 YFSETQ. V lost 4 bases and J 4 bases, leaving 9 bases between the germline ends. CDR3 sequence: CASSLTGYEQYF. CDR3 DNA sequence: TGCGCCAGCAGCCTGACAGGTTACGAGCAGTACTTC.

This clone showed up just a few times. This sequence joins TRBV19 and TRBJ1-2; weak D call: TRBD1 (6 bases). The CDR3 has 15 amino acids. V lost 5 bases, J lost 4 bases, and 17 bases lay in between. CDR1 is LNHDA, CDR2 SQIVND, per germline (reference sequence). The CDR3 reads CASSLRTAHSYGYTF. The CDR3 nucleotides read TGTGCCAGTAGTCTTCGGACAGCCCATTCCTATGGCTACACCTTC.

This rearrangement joins TRBV2 to TRBJ1-5; tentatively, D is TRBD1 (6 bases). Germline CDR1 SNHLY, CDR2 FYNNEI. There are 15 residues in the CDR3. V dropped 5 bases and J dropped 2 bases, with 13 bases sitting between them. The CDR3 sequence is CASSPQGIGNQPQHF. CDR3 in DNA: TGTGCCAGCAGTCCACAGGGTATCGGCAATCAGCCCCAGCATTTT.

This sequence joins TRBV29-1 and TRBJ1-2, with D possibly being TRBD1 (6 bases). This CDR3 region has 13 residues. The ends were cut back, 2 bases at V and 4 bases at J, with 11 bases in the middle. Germline V gives CDR1 SQVTM, CDR2 ANQGSEA. CDR3 coding DNA: TGCAGCGTTGAAAAAGGGGGGAGCTATGGCTACACCTTC. Translating it yields CSVEKGGSYGYTF.

This sequence joins TRBV20-1 and TRBJ2-1, with D unclear. The CDR3 spans 11 residues. Between the trimmed V and J ends, which lost 3 bases and 6 bases, there was a span of 6 bases. CDR1 is DFQATT, CDR2 SNEGSKA, per germline (reference sequence). The DNA of the CDR3 is TGCAGTGCTAGCTCTTCCAATGAGCAGTTCTTC. Its protein product is CSASSSNEQFF.

J is TRBJ2-7 and V is TRBV7-2, with 7 bases matching TRBD1. The CDR3 has 12 amino acids. The V and J ends lost 2 bases and 13 bases, in that order; junction bases with no gene match: 8. Germline CDR1 is SGHTA and CDR2 is FQGNSA. The DNA for the CDR3 is TGTGCCAGCAGCTTACCGGACAGGCCGTGTTACTTC. Protein sequence: CASSLPDRPCYF.

This clone was seen a handful of times. V usage is TRBV7-2 and J usage is TRBJ2-7, with 8 bases lining up with TRBD1. The CDR3 covers 15 residues. Germline trimming cut 1 base from V and 3 bases from J; bases unmatched to any gene: 5. The germline V gene encodes CDR1 SGHTA and CDR2 FQGNSA. The CDR3 spells CASSLGAGTGYEQYF. DNA of the CDR3: TGTGCCAGCAGCTTAGGTGCAGGGACAGGCTACGAGCAGTACTTC.

This clone was counted between two and nine times. The CDR3 spells CASSDVYFSRESNQPQHF. The CDR3, as DNA: TGTGCCAGCAGTGATGTTTATTTCTCCCGGGAGAGCAATCAGCCCCAGCATTTT. This sequence joins TRBV2 and TRBJ1-5; D is unclear. V was pared by 3 bases and J by 1 base, with 19 bases between. The CDR3 spans 18 residues. Germline V gene lookup returns CDR1 SNHLY and CDR2 FYNNEI.

This chain uses TRBV5-1 with TRBJ2-3; 7 bases are a match to TRBD1. V lost 0 bases to trimming and J lost 3 bases; unmatched junction nucleotides: 7. This CDR3 comprises 16 residues. Germline V gives CDR1 SGHRS, CDR2 YFSETQ. The CDR3 bases are TGCGCCAGCAGCTTGGGACAGGGAAAAAAGACAGATACGCAGTATTTT. This gives the protein CASSLGQGKKTDTQYF.

The CDR3 DNA sequence: TGTGCCAGCAGCGGAGACAGGGGGATAGGGTATGGCTACACCTTC. Translation gives CASSGDRGIGYGYTF. This chain links TRBV9 with TRBJ1-2; 9 bases fit TRBD1. V lost 3 bases and J lost 5; bases outside the gene matches: 8. The CDR3 length is 15 residues. Germline V gene data show CDR1 as SGDLS and CDR2 as YYNGEE.

The rearrangement links TRBV7-9 to TRBJ2-1, with TRBD2 matching over 8 bases. The trim removed 1 base at V and 9 bases at J, leaving 11 bases unmatched. The CDR3 is 16 residues long. Per the germline V gene, CDR1 is SEHNR and CDR2 is FQNEAQ (reference sequence). As DNA, the CDR3 is TGTGCCAGCAGCTTAGATGTGGGACTAGACAAGGGTGAGCAGTTCTTC. Protein: CASSLDVGLDKGEQFF.

This sequence joins TRBV25-1 and TRBJ2-3; D is unclear. This CDR3 region has 12 residues. Germline lookup yields CDR1 MGHDK and CDR2 SYGVNS. The V end was cut by 6 bases, the J end by 4 bases, with 8 bases between. DNA of the CDR3: TGTGCCAGCAGACGATCTGCAGATACGCAGTATTTT. Translated, it gives CASRRSADTQYF.

The V and J genes are TRBV29-1 and TRBJ1-1; 10 nucleotides match TRBD1. CDR1 and CDR2 from the germline V gene are SQVTM and ANQGSEA. The V gene end was trimmed by 8 bases and the J gene end by 3 bases; junction bases not matched to a gene: 6. The CDR3 has 13 amino acids. CDR3 in DNA: TGCAGCACGCCGGGACAGGGGTACACTGAAGCTTTCTTT. This sequence encodes CSTPGQGYTEAFF.